This TCR beta chain was observed in a study of T cell changes during pregnancy in multiple sclerosis. Generated by immunoSEQ multiplex PCR, the TCRdb table keeps only in-frame clones and is missing some. Among about 70,000 clones, almost 95% were seen once, and the ten largest hold less than 2.5%. CDR1 is SGDLS, CDR2 YYNGEE, per germline. The CDR3 has 15 amino acids. With 4 bases clipped from V and 8 bases from J, the junction kept 9 bases outside the gene matches. Sequences were derived from peripheral blood, sampled before pregnancy. The chain carries TRBV9 and TRBJ2-1; 10 bases are a match to TRBD2. This sequence originates from a female donor with multiple sclerosis, enrolled in a pregnancy study. CDR3 sequence reads: CASSQRASGSYEQFF. CDR3 sequence (DNA): TGTGCCAGCAGCCAACGGGCTAGCGGGAGCTATGAGCAGTTCTTC.